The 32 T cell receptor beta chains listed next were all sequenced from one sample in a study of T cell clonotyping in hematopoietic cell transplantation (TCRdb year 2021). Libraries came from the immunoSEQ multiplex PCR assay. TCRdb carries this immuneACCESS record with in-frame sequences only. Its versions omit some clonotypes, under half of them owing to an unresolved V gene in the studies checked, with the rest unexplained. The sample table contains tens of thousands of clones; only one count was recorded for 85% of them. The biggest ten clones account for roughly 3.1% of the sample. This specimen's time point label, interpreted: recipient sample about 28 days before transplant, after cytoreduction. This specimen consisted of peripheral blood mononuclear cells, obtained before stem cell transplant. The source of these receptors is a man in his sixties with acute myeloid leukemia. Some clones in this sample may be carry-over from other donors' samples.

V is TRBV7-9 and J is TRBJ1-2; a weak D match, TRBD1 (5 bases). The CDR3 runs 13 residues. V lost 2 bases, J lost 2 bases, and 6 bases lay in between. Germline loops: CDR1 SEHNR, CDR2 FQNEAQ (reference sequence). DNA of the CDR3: TGTGCCAGCAGCTTAAGGGGAAACTATGGCTACACCTTC. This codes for CASSLRGNYGYTF.

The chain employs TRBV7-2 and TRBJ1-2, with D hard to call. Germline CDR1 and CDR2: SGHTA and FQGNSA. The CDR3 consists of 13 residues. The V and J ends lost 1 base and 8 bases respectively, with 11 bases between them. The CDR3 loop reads CASSLEPMRGYTF. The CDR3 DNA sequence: TGTGCCAGCAGCTTAGAACCTATGAGGGGCTACACCTTC.

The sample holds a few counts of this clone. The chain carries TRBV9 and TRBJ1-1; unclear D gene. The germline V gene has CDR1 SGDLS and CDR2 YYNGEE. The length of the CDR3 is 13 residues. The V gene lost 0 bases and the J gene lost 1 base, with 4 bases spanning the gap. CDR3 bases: TGTGCCAGCAGCGTAGAACAGAACACTGAAGCTTTCTTT. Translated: CASSVEQNTEAFF.

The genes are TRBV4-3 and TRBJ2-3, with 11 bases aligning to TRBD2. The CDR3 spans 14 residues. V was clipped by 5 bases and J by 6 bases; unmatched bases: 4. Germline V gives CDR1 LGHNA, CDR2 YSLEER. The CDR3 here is CASSLTSGADTQYF. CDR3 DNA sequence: TGCGCCAGCAGCTTGACTAGCGGGGCGGATACGCAGTATTTT.

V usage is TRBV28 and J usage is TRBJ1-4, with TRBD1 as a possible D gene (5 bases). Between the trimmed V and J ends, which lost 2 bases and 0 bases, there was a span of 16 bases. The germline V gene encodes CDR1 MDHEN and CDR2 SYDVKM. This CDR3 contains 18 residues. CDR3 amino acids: CASSLRQGALATNEKLFF. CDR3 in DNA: TGTGCCAGCAGTTTACGGCAGGGAGCGCTTGCAACTAATGAAAAACTGTTTTTT.

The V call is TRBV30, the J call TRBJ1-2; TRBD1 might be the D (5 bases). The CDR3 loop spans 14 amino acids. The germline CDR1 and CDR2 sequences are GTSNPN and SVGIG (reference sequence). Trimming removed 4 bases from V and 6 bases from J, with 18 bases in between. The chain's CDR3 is CAWTSGRGWDGYTF. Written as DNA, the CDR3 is TGTGCCTGGACTTCTGGACGGGGCTGGGATGGCTACACCTTC.

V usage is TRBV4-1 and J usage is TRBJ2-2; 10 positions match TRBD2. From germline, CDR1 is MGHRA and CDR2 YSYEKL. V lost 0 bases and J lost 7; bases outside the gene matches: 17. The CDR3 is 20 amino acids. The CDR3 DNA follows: TGCGCCAGCAGCCAAGATCGGGGGACTAGCGTCACCCTGCGTGGCGGGGAGCTGTTTTTT. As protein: CASSQDRGTSVTLRGGELFF.

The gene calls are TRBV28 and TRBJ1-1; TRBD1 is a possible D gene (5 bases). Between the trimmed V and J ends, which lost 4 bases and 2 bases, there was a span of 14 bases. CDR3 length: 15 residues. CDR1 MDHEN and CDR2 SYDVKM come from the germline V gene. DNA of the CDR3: TGTGCCAGCAGTTCCCGGGACGGACTAAACACTGAAGCTTTCTTT. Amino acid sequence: CASSSRDGLNTEAFF.

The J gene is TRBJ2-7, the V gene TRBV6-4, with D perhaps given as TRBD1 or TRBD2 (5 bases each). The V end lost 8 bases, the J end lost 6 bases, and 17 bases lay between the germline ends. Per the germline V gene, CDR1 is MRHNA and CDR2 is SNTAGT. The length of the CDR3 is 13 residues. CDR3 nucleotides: TGTGCCAGCCCGTGGTGGGGGTTGGGCGAGCAGTACTTC. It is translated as CASPWWGLGEQYF.

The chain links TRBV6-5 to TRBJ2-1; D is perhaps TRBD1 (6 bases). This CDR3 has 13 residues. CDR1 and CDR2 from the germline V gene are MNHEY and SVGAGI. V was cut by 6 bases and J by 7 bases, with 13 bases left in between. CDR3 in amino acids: CASSVLRGNEQFF. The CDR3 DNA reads TGTGCCAGCAGCGTCCTAAGGGGGAATGAGCAGTTCTTC.

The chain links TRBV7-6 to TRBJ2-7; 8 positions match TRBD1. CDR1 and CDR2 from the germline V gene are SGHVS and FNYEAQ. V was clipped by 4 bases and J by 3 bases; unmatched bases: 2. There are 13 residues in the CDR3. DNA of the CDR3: TGTGCCAGCAGCTCACAGGGGGGCTACGAGCAGTACTTC. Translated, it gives CASSSQGGYEQYF.

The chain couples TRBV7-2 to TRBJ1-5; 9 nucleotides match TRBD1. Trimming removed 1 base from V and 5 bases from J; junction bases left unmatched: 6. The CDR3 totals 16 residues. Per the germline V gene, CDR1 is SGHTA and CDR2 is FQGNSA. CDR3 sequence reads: CASSLGGQGIDQPQHF. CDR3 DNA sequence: TGTGCCAGCAGCTTAGGGGGACAGGGAATAGATCAGCCCCAGCATTTT.

CDR3 loop: CASSIGGDRGFYGQYF. DNA of the CDR3: TGTGCCAGTAGTATCGGCGGAGACAGGGGCTTTTATGGGCAGTACTTC. The chain joins TRBV19 to TRBJ2-7; TRBD1 matches 8 bases. V trimming: 3 bases; J trimming: 9 bases; junction bases outside the gene matches: 16. Germline V CDR1 and CDR2: LNHDA, SQIVND (reference sequence). The CDR3 spans 16 residues.

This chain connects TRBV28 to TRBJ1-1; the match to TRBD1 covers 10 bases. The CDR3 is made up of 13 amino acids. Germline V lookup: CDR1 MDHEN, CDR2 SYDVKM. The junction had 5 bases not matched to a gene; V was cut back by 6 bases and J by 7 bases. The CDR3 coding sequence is TGTGCCAGCAGGGGGACAGGGGTAGTTGAAGCTTTCTTT. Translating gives CASRGTGVVEAFF.

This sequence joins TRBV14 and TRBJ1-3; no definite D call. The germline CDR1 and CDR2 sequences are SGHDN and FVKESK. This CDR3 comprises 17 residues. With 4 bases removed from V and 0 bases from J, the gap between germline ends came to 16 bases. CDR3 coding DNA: TGTGCCAGCAGCCTCCGACCCCCATCCTACTCTGGAAACACCATATATTTT. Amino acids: CASSLRPPSYSGNTIYF. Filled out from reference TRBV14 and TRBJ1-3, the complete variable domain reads EAGVTQFPSHSVIEKGQTVTLRCDPISGHDNLYWYRRVMGKEIKFLLHFVKESKQDESGMPNNRFLAERTGGTYSTLKVQPAELEDSGVYFCASSLRPPSYSGNTIYFGEGSWLTVV.

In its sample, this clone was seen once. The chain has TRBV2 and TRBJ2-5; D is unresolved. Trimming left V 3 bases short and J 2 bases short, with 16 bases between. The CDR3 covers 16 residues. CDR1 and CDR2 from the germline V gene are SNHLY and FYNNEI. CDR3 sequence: CASSDSTDDLQETQYF. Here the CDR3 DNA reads TGTGCCAGCAGTGATTCTACTGATGATTTACAAGAGACCCAGTACTTC.

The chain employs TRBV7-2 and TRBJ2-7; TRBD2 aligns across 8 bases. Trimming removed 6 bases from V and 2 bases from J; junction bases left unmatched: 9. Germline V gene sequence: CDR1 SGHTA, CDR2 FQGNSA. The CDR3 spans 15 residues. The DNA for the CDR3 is TGTGCCAGCAGACCGGGGGGGGGCAAAGCCTACGAGCAGTACTTC. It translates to CASRPGGGKAYEQYF.

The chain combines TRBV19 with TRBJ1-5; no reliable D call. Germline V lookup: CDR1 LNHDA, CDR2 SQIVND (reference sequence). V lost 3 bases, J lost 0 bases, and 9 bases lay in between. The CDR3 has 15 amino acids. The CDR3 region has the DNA TGTGCCAGTAGTATGGGCGATTATAGCAATCAGCCCCAGCATTTT. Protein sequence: CASSMGDYSNQPQHF.

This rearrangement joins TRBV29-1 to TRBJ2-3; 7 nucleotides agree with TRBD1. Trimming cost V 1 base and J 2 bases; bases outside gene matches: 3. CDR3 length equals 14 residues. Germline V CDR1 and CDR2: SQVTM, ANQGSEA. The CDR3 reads CSVEGQGNTDTQYF. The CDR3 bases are TGCAGCGTTGAAGGACAGGGAAACACAGATACGCAGTATTTT.

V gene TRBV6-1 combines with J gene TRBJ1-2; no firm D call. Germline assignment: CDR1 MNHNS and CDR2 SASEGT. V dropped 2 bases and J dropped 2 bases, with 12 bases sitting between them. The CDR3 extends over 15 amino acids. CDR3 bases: TGTGCCAGCAGTGAAACCTATAGCGCGAACTATGGCTACACCTTC. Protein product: CASSETYSANYGYTF.

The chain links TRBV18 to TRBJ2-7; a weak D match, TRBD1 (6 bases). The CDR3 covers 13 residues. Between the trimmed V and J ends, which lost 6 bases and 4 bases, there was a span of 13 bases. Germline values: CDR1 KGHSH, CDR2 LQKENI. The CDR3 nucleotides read TGTGCCAGCTCCTGGGGGCACGGTTACGAGCAGTACTTC. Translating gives CASSWGHGYEQYF.

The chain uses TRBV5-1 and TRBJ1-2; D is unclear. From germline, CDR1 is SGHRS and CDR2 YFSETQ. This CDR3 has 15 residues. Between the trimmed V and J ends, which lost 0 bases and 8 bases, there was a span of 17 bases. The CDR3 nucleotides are TGCGCCAGCAGCTTGGACCTGGCCCGGTCGGGAGGCTACACCTTC. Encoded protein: CASSLDLARSGGYTF. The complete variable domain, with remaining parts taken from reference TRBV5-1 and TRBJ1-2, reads KAGVTQTPRYLIKTRGQQVTLSCSPISGHRSVSWYQQTPGQGLQFLFEYFSETQRNKGNFPGRFSGRQFSNSRSEMNVSTLELGDSALYLCASSLDLARSGGYTFGSGTRLTVV.

The CDR3 DNA reads TGTGCCACCAGCAGGGGAACAGGGGGAACTAATGAAAAACTGTTTTTT. It translates to CATSRGTGGTNEKLFF. The chain has TRBV15 and TRBJ1-4; 8 nucleotides line up with TRBD1. Losses at the gene ends were 3 bases for V and 1 base for J; bases not matched to a gene: 4. The CDR3 has 16 amino acids. CDR1 is LNHNV, CDR2 YYDKDF, per germline (reference sequence).

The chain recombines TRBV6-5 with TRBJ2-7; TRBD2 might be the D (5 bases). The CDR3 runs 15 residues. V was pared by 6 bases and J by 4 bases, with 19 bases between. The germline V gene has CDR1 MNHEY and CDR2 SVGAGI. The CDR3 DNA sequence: TGTGCCAGCAGGTCGTCTAGCACCCATAGTTACGAGCAGTACTTC. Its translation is CASRSSSTHSYEQYF.

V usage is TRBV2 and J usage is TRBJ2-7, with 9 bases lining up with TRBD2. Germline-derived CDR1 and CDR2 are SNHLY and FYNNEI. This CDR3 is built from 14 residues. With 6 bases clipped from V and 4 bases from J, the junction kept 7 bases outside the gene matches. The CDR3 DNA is TGTGCCAGCAGGAATAGCGGGGGCGGTTACGAGCAGTACTTC. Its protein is CASRNSGGGYEQYF.

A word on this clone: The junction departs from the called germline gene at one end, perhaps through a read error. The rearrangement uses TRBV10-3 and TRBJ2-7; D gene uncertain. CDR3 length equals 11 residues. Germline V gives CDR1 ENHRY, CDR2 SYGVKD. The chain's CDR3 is CAIRDNAEEYF. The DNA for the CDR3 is TGTGCCATCAGGGATAATGCCGAGGAGTACTTC.

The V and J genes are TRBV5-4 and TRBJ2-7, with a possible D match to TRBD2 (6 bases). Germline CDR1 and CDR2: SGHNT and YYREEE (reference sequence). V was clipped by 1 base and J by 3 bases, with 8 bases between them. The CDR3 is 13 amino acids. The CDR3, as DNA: TGTGCCAGCAGCTTGCTGACTAGCTACGAGCAGTACTTC. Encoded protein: CASSLLTSYEQYF. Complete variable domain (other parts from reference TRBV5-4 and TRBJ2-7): ETGVTQSPTHLIKTRGQQVTLRCSSQSGHNTVSWYQQALGQGPQFIFQYYREEENGRGNFPPRFSGLQFPNYSSELNVNALELDDSALYLCASSLLTSYEQYFGPGTRLTVT.

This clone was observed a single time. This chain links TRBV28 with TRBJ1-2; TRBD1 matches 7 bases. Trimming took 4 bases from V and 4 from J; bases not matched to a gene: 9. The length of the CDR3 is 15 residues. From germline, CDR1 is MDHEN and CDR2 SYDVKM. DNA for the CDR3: TGTGCCAGCAGTTCCCTGAGACAGGGCGGCTATGGCTACACCTTC. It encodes CASSSLRQGGYGYTF.

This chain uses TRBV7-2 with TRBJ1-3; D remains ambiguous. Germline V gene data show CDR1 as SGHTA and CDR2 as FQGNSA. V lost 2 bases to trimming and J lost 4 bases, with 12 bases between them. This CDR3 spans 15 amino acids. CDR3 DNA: TGTGCCAGCAGCTTACTTGGGGTAAGCGGAAACACCATATATTTT. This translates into CASSLLGVSGNTIYF.

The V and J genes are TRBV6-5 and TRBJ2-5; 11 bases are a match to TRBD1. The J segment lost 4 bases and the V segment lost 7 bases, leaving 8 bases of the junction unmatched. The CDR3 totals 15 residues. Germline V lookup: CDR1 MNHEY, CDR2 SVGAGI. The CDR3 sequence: CASTRTGGIGETQYF. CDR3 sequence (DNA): TGTGCCAGCACGAGGACAGGGGGCATCGGAGAGACCCAGTACTTC.

This CDR3 reads CASSWTGENTEAFF. The CDR3, as DNA: TGTGCCAGCAGCTGGACAGGGGAGAACACTGAAGCTTTCTTT. The chain combines TRBV6-1 with TRBJ1-1, with TRBD1 matching 9 bases. The CDR3 length is 14 residues. Germline CDR1 MNHNS, CDR2 SASEGT. The V gene end was trimmed by 6 bases and the J gene end by 1 base; junction bases not matched to a gene: 3.

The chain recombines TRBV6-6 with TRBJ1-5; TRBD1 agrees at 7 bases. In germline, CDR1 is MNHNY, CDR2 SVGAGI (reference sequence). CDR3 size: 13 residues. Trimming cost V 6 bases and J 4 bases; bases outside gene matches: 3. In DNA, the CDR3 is TGTGCCAGCAGCTGGGGACAGAATCAGCCCCAGCATTTT. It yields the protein CASSWGQNQPQHF.